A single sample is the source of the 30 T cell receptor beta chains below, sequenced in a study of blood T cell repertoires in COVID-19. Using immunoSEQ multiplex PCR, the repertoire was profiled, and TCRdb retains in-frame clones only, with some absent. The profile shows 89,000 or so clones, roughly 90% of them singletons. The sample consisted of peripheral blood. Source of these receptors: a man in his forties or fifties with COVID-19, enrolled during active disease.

The CDR3 coding sequence is TGTGCCAGCACCCCGGACAGGGGGCTCACTGAAGCTTTCTTT. This translates into CASTPDRGLTEAFF. The J gene is TRBJ1-1, the V gene TRBV6-2 or TRBV6-3; 11 bases fit TRBD1. The CDR3 sequence is 14 residues long. V was pared by 7 bases and J by 4 bases, with 5 bases of the junction left unmatched. CDR1 is MNHEY, CDR2 SVGEGT, per germline.

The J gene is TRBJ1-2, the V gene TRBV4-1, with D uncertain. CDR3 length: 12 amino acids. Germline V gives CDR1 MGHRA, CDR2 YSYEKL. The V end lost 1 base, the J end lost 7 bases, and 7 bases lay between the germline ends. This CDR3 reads CASSQGGIGYTF. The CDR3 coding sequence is TGCGCCAGCAGCCAAGGAGGGATTGGCTACACCTTC.

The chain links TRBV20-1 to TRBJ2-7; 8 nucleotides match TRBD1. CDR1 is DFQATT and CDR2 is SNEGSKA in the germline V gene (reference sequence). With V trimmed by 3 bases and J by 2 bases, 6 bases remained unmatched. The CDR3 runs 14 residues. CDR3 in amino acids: CSASRQGHPYEQYF. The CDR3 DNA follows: TGCAGTGCTAGTCGACAGGGGCACCCCTACGAGCAGTACTTC.

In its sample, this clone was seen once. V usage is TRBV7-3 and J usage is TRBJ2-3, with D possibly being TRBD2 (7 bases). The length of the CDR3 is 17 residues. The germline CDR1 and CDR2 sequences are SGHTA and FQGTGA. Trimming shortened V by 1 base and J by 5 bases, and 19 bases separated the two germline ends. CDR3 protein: CASSLKGGGGPGDTQYF. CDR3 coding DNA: TGTGCCAGCAGCTTAAAAGGTGGCGGGGGCCCCGGAGATACGCAGTATTTT.

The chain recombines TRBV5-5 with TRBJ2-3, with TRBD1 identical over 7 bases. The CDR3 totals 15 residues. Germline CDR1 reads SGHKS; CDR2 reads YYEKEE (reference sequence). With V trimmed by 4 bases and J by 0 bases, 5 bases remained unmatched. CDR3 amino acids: CASSQGQSSTDTQYF. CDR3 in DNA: TGTGCCAGCAGCCAGGGACAGAGCAGCACAGATACGCAGTATTTT.

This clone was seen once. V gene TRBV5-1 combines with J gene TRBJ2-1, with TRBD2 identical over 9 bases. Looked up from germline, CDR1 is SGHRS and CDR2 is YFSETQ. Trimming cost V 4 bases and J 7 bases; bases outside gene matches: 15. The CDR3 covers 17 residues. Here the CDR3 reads CASSKNGAAGGLNEQFF. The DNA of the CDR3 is TGCGCCAGCAGCAAAAACGGTGCCGCGGGGGGGCTAAATGAGCAGTTCTTC.

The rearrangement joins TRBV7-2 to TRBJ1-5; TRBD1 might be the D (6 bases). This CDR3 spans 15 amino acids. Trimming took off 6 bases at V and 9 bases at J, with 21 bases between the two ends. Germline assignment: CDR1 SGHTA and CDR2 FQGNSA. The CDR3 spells CASSVRDMASAPQHF. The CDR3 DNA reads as TGTGCCAGCAGTGTAAGGGACATGGCATCTGCGCCCCAGCATTTT.

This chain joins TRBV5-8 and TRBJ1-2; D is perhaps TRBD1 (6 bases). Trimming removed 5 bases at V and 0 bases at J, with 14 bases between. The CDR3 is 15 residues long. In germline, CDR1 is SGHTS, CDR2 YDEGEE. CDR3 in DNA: TGTGCCAGCAGACCAACAGGGACCGCTAACTATGGCTACACCTTC. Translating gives CASRPTGTANYGYTF.

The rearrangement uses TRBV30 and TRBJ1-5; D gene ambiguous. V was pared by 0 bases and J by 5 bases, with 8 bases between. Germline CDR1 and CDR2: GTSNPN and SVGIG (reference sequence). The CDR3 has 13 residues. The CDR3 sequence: CAWSVRSDQPQHF. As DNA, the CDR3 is TGTGCCTGGAGTGTACGTTCGGATCAGCCCCAGCATTTT.

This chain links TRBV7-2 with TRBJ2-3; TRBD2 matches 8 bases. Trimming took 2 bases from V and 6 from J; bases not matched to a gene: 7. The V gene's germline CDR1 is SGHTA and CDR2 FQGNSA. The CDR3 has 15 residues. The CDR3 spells CASSLYGLARDTQYF. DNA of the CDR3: TGTGCCAGCAGCTTATACGGACTAGCCAGGGATACGCAGTATTTT. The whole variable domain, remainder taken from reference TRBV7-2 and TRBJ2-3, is GAGVSQSPSNKVTEKGKDVELRCDPISGHTALYWYRQSLGQGLEFLIYFQGNSAPDKSGLPSDRFSAERTGGSVSTLTIQRTQQEDSAVYLCASSLYGLARDTQYFGPGTRLTVL.

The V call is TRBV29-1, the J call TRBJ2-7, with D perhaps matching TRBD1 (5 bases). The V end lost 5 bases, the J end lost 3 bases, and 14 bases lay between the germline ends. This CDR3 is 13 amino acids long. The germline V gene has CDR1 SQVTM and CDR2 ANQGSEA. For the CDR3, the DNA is TGCAGCGTTCGGGCGACAGATTTCTACGAGCAGTACTTC. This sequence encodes CSVRATDFYEQYF.

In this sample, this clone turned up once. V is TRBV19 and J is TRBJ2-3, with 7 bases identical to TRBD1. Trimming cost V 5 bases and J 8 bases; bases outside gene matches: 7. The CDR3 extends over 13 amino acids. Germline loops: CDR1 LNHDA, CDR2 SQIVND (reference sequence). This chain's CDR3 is CASSGDRVATQYF. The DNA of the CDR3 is TGTGCCAGTAGTGGGGACAGAGTAGCTACGCAGTATTTT.

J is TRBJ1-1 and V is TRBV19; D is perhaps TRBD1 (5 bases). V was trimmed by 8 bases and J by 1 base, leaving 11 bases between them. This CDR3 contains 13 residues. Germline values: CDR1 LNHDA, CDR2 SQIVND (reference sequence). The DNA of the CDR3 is TGTGCCAGTGTAGACAGATCGAACACTGAAGCTTTCTTT. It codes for CASVDRSNTEAFF. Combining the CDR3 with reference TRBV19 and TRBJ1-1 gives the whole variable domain DGGITQSPKYLFRKEGQNVTLSCEQNLNHDAMYWYRQDPGQGLRLIYYSQIVNDFQKGDIAEGYSVSREKKESFPLTVTSAQKNPTAFYLCASVDRSNTEAFFGQGTRLTVV.

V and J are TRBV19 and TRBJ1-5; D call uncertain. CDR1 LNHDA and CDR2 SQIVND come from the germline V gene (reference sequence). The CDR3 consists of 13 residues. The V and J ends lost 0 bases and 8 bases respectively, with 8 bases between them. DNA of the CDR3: TGTGCCAGTAGTATAGATCCCCAGAAGCCCCAGCATTTT. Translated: CASSIDPQKPQHF.

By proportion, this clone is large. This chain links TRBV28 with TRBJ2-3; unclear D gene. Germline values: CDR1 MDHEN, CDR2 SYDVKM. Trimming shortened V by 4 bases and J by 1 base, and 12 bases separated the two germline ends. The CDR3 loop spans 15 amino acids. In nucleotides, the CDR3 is TGTGCCAGCAGTTACACCTTTGTGGGCACAGATACGCAGTATTTT. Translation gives CASSYTFVGTDTQYF.

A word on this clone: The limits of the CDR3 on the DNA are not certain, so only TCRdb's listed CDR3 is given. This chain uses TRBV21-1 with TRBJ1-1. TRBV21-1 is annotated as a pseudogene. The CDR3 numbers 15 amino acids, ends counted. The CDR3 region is CASSKVAAGNTEAFF.

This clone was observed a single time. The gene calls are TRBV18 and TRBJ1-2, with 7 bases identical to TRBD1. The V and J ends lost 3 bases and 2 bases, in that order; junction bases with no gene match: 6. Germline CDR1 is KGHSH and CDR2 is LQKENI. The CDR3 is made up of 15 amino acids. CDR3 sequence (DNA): TGTGCCAGCTCACCCTTGGGGACAGTCAACTATGGCTACACCTTC. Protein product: CASSPLGTVNYGYTF. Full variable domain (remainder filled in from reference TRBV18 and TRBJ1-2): NAGVMQNPRHLVRRRGQEARLRCSPMKGHSHVYWYRQLPEEGLKFMVYLQKENIIDESGMPKERFSAEFPKEGPSILRIQQVVRGDSAAYFCASSPLGTVNYGYTFGSGTRLTVV.

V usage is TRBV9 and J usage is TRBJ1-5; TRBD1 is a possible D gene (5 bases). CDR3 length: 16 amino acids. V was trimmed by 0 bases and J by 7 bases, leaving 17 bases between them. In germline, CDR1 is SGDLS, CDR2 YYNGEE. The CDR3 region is CASSVGTGVTPQPQHF. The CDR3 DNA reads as TGTGCCAGCAGCGTAGGCACAGGCGTAACCCCCCAGCCCCAGCATTTT.

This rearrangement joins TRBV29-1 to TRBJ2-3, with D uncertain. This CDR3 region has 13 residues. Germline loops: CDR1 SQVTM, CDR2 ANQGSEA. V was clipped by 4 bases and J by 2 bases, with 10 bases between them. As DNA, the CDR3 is TGCAGCGTTGCATCAGCGTACACAGATACGCAGTATTTT. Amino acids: CSVASAYTDTQYF.

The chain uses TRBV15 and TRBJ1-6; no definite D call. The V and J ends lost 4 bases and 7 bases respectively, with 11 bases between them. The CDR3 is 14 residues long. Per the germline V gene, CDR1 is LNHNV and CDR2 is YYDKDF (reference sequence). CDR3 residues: CATSTEEGNSPLHF. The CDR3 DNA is TGTGCCACCAGCACGGAGGAAGGGAATTCACCCCTCCACTTT.

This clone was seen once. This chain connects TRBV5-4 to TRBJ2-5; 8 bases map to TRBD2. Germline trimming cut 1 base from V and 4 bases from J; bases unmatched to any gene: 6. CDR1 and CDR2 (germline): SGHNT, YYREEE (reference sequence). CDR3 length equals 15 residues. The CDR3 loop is CASSLYRGGPETQYF. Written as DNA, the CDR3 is TGTGCCAGCAGCTTGTATCGGGGGGGGCCAGAGACCCAGTACTTC.

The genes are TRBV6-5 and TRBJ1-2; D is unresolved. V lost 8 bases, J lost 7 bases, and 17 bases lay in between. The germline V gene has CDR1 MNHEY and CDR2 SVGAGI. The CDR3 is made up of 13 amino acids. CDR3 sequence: CASPPRAVSGYTF. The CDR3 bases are TGTGCCAGCCCCCCGAGGGCGGTCTCTGGCTACACCTTC.

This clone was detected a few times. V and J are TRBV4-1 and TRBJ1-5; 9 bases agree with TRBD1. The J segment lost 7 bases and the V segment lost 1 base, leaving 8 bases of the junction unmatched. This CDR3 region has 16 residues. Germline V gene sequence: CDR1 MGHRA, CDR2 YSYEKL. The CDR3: CASSQAEQGAGQPQHF. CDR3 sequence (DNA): TGCGCCAGCAGCCAAGCGGAACAGGGGGCGGGACAGCCCCAGCATTTT.

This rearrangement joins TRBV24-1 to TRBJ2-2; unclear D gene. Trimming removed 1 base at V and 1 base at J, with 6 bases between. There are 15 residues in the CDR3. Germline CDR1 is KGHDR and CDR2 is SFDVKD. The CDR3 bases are TGTGCCACCAGTGATTTAGCAGGGAACACCGGGGAGCTGTTTTTT. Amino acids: CATSDLAGNTGELFF.

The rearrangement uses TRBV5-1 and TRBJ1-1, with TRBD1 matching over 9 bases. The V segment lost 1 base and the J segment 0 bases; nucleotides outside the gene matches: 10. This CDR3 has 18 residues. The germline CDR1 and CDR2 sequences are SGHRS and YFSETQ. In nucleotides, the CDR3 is TGCGCCAGCAGCTTGACCCGACAGGGGGAGTTCCTGAACACTGAAGCTTTCTTT. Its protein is CASSLTRQGEFLNTEAFF.

The CDR3 here is CASRADRGGNTEAFF. CDR3 coding DNA: TGTGCCAGCAGGGCCGACAGGGGAGGGAACACTGAAGCTTTCTTT. The rearrangement joins TRBV2 to TRBJ1-1; 8 positions match TRBD1. J gave up 1 base and V 6 bases, and 7 bases lay outside the gene matches. Germline lookup yields CDR1 SNHLY and CDR2 FYNNEI. The CDR3 totals 15 residues.

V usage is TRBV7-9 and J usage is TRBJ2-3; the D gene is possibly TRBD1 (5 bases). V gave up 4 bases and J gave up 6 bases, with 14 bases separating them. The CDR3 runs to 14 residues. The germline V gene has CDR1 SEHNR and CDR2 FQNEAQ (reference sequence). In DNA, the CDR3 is TGTGCCAGCAGCTGGGGCCTCCCTGAGGATACGCAGTATTTT. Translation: CASSWGLPEDTQYF. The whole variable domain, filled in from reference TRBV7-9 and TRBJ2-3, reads DTGVSQNPRHKITKRGQNVTFRCDPISEHNRLYWYRQTLGQGPEFLTYFQNEAQLEKSRLLSDRFSAERPKGSFSTLEIQRTEQGDSAMYLCASSWGLPEDTQYFGPGTRLTVL.

This CDR3 reads CAIRGTEKNTEAFF. CDR3 DNA sequence: TGTGCCATCAGGGGGACAGAAAAGAACACTGAAGCTTTCTTT. The chain is built from TRBV10-3 and TRBJ1-1; 7 bases align to TRBD1. Looked up from germline, CDR1 is ENHRY and CDR2 is SYGVKD. V shed 6 bases and J 1 base; nucleotides not matched to a gene: 5. The CDR3 is 14 residues long.

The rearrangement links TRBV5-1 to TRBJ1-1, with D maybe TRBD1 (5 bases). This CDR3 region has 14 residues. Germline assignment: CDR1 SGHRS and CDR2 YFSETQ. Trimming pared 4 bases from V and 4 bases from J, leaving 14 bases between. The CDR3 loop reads CASSRDGGATEAFF. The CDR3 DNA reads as TGCGCCAGCAGCCGGGACGGCGGGGCCACTGAAGCTTTCTTT.

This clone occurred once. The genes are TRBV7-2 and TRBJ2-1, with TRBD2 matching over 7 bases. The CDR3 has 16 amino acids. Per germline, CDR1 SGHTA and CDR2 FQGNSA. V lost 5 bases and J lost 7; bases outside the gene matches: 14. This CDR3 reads CASSPGDFREGNEQFF. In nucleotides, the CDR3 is TGTGCCAGCAGCCCGGGGGACTTTAGGGAGGGTAATGAGCAGTTCTTC.